Following are 5 T cell receptor beta chains from one sample sequenced in a study of blood T cell repertoires in COVID-19 (dated by TCRdb to between 2020 and 2021). The library was produced with the immunoSEQ multiplex PCR assay. TCRdb re-hosts the immuneACCESS table, in-frame sequences only. Its copies lack some clones; in the studies checked, an unresolved V gene accounts for under half of them, and the cause for the rest is not known. This sample has roughly 79,000 clones in its table, and roughly four fifths of those were observed once. In total, the top ten clones hold 7% to 9% of the sample. The sample was peripheral blood. Every receptor here comes from a human donor in a cohort sampled during active COVID-19.

This clone has a handful of counts. This chain connects TRBV11-2 to TRBJ2-7; D is undetermined. Germline values: CDR1 SGHAT, CDR2 FQNNGV. Trimming removed 7 bases at V and 1 base at J, with 5 bases between. The CDR3 totals 11 residues. Written as DNA, the CDR3 is TGTGCCAGCACCAGGTCCTACGAGCAGTACTTC. Its translation is CASTRSYEQYF. Full variable domain (remainder filled in from reference TRBV11-2 and TRBJ2-7): EAGVAQSPRYKIIEKRQSVAFWCNPISGHATLYWYQQILGQGPKLLIQFQNNGVVDDSQLPKDRFSAERLKGVDSTLKIQPAKLEDSAVYLCASTRSYEQYFGPGTRLTVT.

V is TRBV11-2 and J is TRBJ1-2, with D possibly matching TRBD1 (6 bases). Germline V lookup: CDR1 SGHAT, CDR2 FQNNGV. The germline V and J ends were trimmed by 5 bases and 3 bases, with 19 bases remaining between them. The CDR3 spans 16 residues. CDR3 protein: CASSPKQGPGYYGYTF. The CDR3 DNA reads TGTGCCAGCAGCCCAAAACAGGGACCGGGGTACTATGGCTACACCTTC.

The V and J genes are TRBV11-3 and TRBJ2-7; 7 bases line up with TRBD1. This CDR3 contains 15 residues. J gave up 1 base and V 3 bases, and 6 bases lay outside the gene matches. CDR1 is SGHNT, CDR2 YENEEA, per germline. In DNA, the CDR3 is TGTGCCAGCAGCTTTGCCAGGGGGATATCCTACGAGCAGTACTTC. It yields the protein CASSFARGISYEQYF.

This clone was seen a few times. The V call is TRBV11-2, the J call TRBJ1-1, with 7 nucleotides matching TRBD1. V trimming: 5 bases; J trimming: 4 bases; junction bases outside the gene matches: 7. This CDR3 region has 14 residues. Germline V gene sequence: CDR1 SGHAT, CDR2 FQNNGV. The DNA of the CDR3 is TGTGCCAGCAGCCGCCCAGACAGGGTCACTGAAGCTTTCTTT. Translating it yields CASSRPDRVTEAFF.

V usage is TRBV9 and J usage is TRBJ1-4; 7 bases are a match to TRBD1. The junction had 8 bases not matched to a gene; V was cut back by 2 bases and J by 7 bases. Germline V gives CDR1 SGDLS, CDR2 YYNGEE. The CDR3 loop spans 15 amino acids. CDR3 bases: TGTGCCAGCAGCGTGACAGGGCCGTTTGGTGAAAAACTGTTTTTT. Amino acid sequence: CASSVTGPFGEKLFF.